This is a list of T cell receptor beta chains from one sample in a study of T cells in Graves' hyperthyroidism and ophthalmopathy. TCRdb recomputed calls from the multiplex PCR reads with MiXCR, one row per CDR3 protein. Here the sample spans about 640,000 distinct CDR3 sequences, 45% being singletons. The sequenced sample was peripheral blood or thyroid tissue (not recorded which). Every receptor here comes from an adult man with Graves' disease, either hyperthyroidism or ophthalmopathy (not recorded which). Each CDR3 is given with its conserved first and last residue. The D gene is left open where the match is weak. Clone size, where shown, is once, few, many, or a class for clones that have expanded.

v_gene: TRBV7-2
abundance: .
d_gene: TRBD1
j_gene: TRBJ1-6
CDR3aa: CASSLGTGSANSPLHF
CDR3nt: TGTGCCAGCAGCTTAGGGACAGGGAGCGCTAATTCACCCCTCCACTTT

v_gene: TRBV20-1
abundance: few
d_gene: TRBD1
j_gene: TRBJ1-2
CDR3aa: CSATLDRGNYGYTF
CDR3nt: TGCAGTGCTACCCTGGACAGGGGAAACTATGGCTACACCTTC

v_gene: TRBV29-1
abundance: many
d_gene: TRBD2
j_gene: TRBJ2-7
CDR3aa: CSVGLAGYEQYF
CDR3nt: TGCAGCGTAGGACTAGCGGGATACGAGCAGTACTTC

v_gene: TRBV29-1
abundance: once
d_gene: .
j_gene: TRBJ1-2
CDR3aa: CSVGGGMSNYGYTF
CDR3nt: TGCAGCGTTGGCGGGGGGATGTCTAACTATGGCTACACCTTC

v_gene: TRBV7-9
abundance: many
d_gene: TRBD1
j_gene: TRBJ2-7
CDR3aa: CASSPGQLYEQYF
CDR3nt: TGTGCCAGCAGCCCGGGACAGCTCTACGAGCAGTACTTC

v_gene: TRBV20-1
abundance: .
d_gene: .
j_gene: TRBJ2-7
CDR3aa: CSAREAGGYEQYF
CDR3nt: TGCAGTGCTAGAGAGGCAGGAGGCTACGAGCAGTACTTC

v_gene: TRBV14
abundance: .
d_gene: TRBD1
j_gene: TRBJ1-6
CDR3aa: CASSPWTGANSPLHF
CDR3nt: TGTGCCAGCAGCCCTTGGACAGGGGCGAATTCACCCCTCCACTTT

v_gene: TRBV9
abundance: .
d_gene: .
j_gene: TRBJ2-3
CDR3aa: CASSVASGSGHTQYF
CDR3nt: TGTGCCAGCAGCGTAGCGAGCGGGTCGGGACATACGCAGTATTTT

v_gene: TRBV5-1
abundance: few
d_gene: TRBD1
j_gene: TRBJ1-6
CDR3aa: CASSLQGGSGNSPLHF
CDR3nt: TGCGCCAGCAGCTTGCAAGGGGGCAGTGGTAATTCACCCCTCCACTTT

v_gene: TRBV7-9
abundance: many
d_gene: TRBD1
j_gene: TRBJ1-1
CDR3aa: CASSLLQGMNTEAFF
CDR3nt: TGTGCCAGCAGCCTCTTACAGGGGATGAACACTGAAGCTTTCTTT

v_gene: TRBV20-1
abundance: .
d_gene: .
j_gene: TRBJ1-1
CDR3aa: CSAVQTNTEAFF
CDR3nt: TGCAGTGCAGTTCAAACGAACACTGAAGCTTTCTTT

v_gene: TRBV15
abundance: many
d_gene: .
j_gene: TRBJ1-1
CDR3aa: CATSRAKGLTFF
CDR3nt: TGTGCCACCAGCAGAGCAAAGGGGTTGACTTTCTTT

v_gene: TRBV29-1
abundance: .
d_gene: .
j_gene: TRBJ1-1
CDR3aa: CSVEQHAAFF
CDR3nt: TGCAGCGTTGAACAGCACGCAGCTTTCTTT

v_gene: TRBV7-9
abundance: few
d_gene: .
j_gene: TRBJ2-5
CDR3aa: CASSFVQGRETQYF
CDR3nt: TGTGCCAGCAGCTTCGTACAGGGACGAGAGACCCAGTACTTC

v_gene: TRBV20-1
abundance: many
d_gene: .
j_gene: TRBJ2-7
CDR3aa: CSALAGNEQYF
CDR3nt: TGCAGTGCCCTGGCGGGCAACGAGCAGTACTTC

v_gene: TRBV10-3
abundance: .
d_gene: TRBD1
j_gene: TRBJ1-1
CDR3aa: CAIRETGMNTEAFF
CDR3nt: TGTGCCATCAGGGAGACAGGGATGAACACTGAAGCTTTCTTT

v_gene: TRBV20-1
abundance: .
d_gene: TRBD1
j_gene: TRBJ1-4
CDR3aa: CSAMRGQGEELFF
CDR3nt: TGCAGTGCTATGAGGGGGCAGGGAGAAGAACTGTTTTTT

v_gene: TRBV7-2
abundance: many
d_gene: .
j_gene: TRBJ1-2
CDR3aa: CASSLEWDEAGYTF
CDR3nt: TGTGCCAGCAGCTTAGAGTGGGATGAGGCTGGCTACACCTTC

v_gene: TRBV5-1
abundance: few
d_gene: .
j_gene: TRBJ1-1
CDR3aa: CASSLEVGVNTEAFF
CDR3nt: TGCGCCAGCAGCTTGGAGGTTGGCGTCAACACTGAAGCTTTCTTT

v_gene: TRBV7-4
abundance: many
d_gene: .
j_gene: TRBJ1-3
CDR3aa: CASSLGQGRTGNTIYF
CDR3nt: TGTGCCAGCAGCTTGGGGCAGGGGCGAACTGGAAACACCATATATTTT

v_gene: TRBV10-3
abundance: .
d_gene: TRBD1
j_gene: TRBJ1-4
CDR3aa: CAISADRAREEKLFF
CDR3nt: TGTGCCATCAGTGCAGACAGGGCCCGAGAGGAAAAACTGTTTTTT

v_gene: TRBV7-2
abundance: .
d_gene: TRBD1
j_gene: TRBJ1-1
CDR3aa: CASSRSQGAGTEAFF
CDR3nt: TGCGCCAGCAGCCGCTCCCAGGGGGCAGGGACTGAAGCTTTCTTT

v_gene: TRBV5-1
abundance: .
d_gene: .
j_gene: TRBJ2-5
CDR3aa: CASSRGQGGETQYF
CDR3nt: TGCGCCAGCAGCCGAGGACAGGGAGGGGAGACCCAGTACTTC

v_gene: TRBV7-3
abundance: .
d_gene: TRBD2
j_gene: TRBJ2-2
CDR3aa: CASSLYATSGRGTGELFF
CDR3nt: TGTGCCAGCAGCTTATATGCGACTAGCGGGAGAGGCACCGGGGAGCTGTTTTTT

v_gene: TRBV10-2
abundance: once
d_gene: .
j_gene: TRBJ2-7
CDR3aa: CASSKLARDEQYF
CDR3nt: TGCGCCAGCAGTAAACTAGCCAGGGACGAGCAGTACTTC

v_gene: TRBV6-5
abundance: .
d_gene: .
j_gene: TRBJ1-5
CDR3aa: CASSYRGGSQSYEHF
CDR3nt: TGTGCCAGCAGTTACCGGGGGGGGAGTCAGTCCTACGAGCATTTT

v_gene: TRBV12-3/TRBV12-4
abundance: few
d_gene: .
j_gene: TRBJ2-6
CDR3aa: CASSVDSGANVLTF
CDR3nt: TGTGCCAGCTCAGTTGACTCTGGGGCCAACGTCCTGACTTTC

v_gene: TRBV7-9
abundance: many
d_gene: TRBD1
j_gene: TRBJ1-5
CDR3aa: CASSFWVGQAKGDQPQHF
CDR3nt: TGTGCCAGCAGCTTCTGGGTAGGACAGGCAAAAGGGGATCAGCCCCAGCATTTT

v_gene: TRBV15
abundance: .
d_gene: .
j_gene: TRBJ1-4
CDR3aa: CATSRDGSNEKLFF
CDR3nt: TGTGCCACCAGCAGAGACGGCAGTAATGAAAAACTGTTTTTT

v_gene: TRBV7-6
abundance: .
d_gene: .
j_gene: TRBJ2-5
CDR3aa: CASSLSGVSGTPHIQYF
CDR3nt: TGTGCCAGCAGCTTATCGGGAGTATCGGGGACACCCCACATCCAGTACTTC

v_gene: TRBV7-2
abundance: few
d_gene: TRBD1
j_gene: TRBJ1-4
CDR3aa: CASSLDRGWANEKLFF
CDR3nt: TGTGCCAGCAGCCTAGACAGGGGATGGGCTAATGAAAAACTGTTTTTT

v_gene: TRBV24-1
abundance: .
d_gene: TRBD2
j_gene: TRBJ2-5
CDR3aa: CATSRSGTAETQYF
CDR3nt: TGTGCCACCAGCCGTAGCGGGACGGCAGAGACCCAGTACTTC

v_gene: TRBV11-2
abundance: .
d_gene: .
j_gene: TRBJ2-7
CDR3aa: CASSPGHWDEQYF
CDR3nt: TGTGCCAGCAGCCCGGGACACTGGGACGAGCAGTACTTC

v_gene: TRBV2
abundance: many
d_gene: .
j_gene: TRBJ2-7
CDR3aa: CASSLDTSYEQYF
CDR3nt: TGTGCCAGCAGCTTAGACACCTCCTACGAGCAGTACTTC

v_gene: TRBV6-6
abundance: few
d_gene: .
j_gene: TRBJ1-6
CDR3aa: CASSYIGTNNSPLHF
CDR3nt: TGTGCCAGCAGTTACATCGGGACAAATAATTCACCCCTCCACTTT

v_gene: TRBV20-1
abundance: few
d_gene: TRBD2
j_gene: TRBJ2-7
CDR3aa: CSAISLASTYEQYF
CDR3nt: TGCAGTGCTATATCACTAGCGTCTACCTACGAGCAGTACTTC

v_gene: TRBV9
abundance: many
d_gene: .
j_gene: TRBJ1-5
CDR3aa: CASSVGWGNQPQHF
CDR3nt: TGTGCCAGCAGTGTAGGGTGGGGCAATCAGCCCCAGCATTTT

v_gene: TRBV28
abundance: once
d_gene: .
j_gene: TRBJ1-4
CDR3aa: CATVDATNEKLLF
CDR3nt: TGTGCCACCGTCGACGCAACTAATGAAAAACTGCTTTTT

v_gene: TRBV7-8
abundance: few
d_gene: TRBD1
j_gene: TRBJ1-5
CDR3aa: CASSQGNRGEQPQHF
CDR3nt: TGCGCCAGCAGCCAAGGAAACAGGGGGGAACAGCCCCAGCATTTT

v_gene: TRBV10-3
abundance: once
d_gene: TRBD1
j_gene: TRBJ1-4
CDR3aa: CAISESGTGVEKLFF
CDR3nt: TGTGCCATCAGTGAGTCCGGGACAGGGGTGGAGAAACTGTTTTTT

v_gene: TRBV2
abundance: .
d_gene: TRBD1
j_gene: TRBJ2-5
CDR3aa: CASQQGAQETQYF
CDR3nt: TGTGCCAGTCAACAGGGGGCCCAAGAGACCCAGTACTTC

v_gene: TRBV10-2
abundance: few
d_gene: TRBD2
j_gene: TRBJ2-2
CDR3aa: CASSVAGEDTGELFF
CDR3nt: TGCGCCAGCAGCGTAGCGGGAGAGGACACCGGGGAGCTGTTTTTT

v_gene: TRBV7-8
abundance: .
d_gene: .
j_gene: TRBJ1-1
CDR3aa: CASSPREQWDTEAFF
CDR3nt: TGTGCCAGCAGCCCCCGGGAACAGTGGGACACTGAAGCTTTCTTT

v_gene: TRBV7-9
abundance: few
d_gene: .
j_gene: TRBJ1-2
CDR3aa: CASSLPGAANYGYTF
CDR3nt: TGTGCCAGCAGCTTGCCAGGGGCGGCTAACTATGGCTACACCTTC

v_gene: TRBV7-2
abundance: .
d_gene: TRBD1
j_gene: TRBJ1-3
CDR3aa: CASSTGVGNTIYF
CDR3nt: TGTGCCAGCAGCACAGGGGTAGGAAACACCATATATTTT

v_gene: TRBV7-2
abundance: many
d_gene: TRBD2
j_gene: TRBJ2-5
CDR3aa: CASSSGLGETQYF
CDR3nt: TGTGCCAGCAGCTCTGGACTAGGGGAGACCCAGTACTTC

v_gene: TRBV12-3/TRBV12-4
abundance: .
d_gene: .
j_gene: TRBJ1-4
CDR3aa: CASSRHRNEKLFF
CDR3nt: TGTGCCAGCAGTCGACATCGGAATGAAAAACTGTTTTTT

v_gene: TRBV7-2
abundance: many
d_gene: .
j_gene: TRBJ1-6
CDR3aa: CASSLQVQSPLHF
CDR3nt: TGTGCCAGCAGCCTTCAGGTTCAGTCACCCCTCCACTTT

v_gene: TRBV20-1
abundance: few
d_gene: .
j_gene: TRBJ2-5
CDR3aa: CSAVRKETQYF
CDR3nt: TGCAGTGCCGTCAGAAAAGAGACCCAGTACTTC

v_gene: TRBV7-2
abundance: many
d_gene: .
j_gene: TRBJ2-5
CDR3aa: CASLQEETQYF
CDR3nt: TGTGCCAGCCTTCAGGAAGAGACCCAGTACTTC

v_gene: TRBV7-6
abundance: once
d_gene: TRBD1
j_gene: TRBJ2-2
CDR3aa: CAITPKTGDTGELFF
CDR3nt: TGTGCCATAACCCCAAAGACAGGGGACACCGGGGAGCTGTTTTTT

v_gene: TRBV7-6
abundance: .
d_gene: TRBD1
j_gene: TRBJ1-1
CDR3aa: CASSETGRTEAFF
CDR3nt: TGCGCCAGCAGCGAGACAGGGAGGACTGAAGCTTTCTTT